Here is one T cell receptor (beta chain) with its context. The data belong to a study of blood T cell repertoires in COVID-19. Study-level information: COVID-19 samples collected from the United States, Italy and Spain covered acute and convalescent phases.

Looked up from germline, CDR1 is SGHRS and CDR2 is YFSETQ. The CDR3 spans 13 residues. Trimming cost V 5 bases and J 10 bases, with 16 bases left between them. As handled by the study authors: Quantification of nucleated cells was approximated via reference gene primer amplification. Clones were read by immunoSEQ multiplex PCR, and TCRdb kept only the in-frame ones, dropping some. That table is the source of V, J and clone size, and D and trimming were worked out from the DNA. The sample includes around 100,000 clones, around 89% of them seen just once. This chain links TRBV5-1 with TRBJ1-5, with D maybe TRBD1 (6 bases). The receptor comes from a woman aged 50 to 60 with acute or convalescent COVID-19. The specimen sequenced was peripheral blood. In DNA, the CDR3 is TGCGCCAGCAGACCTGAGGGGGAGGGACCCCAGCATTTT. Residues: CASRPEGEGPQHF.